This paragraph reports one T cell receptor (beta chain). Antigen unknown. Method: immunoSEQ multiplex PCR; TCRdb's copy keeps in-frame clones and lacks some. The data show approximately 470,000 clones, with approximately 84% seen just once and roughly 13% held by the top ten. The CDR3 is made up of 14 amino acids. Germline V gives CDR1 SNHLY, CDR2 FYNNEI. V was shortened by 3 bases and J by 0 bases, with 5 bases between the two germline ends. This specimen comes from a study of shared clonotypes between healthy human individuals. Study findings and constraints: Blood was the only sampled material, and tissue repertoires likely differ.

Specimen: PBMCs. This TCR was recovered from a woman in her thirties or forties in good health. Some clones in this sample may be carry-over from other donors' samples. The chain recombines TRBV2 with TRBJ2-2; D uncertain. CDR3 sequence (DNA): TGTGCCAGCAGTGAGACTTCGAACACCGGGGAGCTGTTTTTT. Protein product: CASSETSNTGELFF.